A single TCR beta chain is shown here with its context. How the authors handled the data: Reference gene primer amplification yielded estimated nucleated cell counts. Using immunoSEQ multiplex PCR, the repertoire was profiled, and TCRdb retains in-frame clones only, with some absent. The V and J calls and the clone size are those of that table, but D and trimming were determined from the DNA. Among hundreds of thousands of clones, 85% to 90% were seen once, and the ten largest hold 1.2%. Participants were aged about 18 to 90 years, lived in around 22 US areas, and enrolled virtually. These data come from a study of blood T cell repertoires in COVID-19. With V trimmed by 6 bases and J by 0 bases, 1 base remained unmatched. The length of the CDR3 is 13 residues. Germline V CDR1 and CDR2: SQVTM, ANQGSEA.

The V and J genes are TRBV29-1 and TRBJ2-1; 8 bases match TRBD2. The sequence derives from a man aged 25-45 years who had recovered from COVID-19. The sequenced sample was PBMCs or T cells enriched from blood (not recorded which). CDR3 residues: CSVSGGSYNEQFF. In DNA, the CDR3 is TGCAGCGTGAGCGGGGGCTCCTACAATGAGCAGTTCTTC.